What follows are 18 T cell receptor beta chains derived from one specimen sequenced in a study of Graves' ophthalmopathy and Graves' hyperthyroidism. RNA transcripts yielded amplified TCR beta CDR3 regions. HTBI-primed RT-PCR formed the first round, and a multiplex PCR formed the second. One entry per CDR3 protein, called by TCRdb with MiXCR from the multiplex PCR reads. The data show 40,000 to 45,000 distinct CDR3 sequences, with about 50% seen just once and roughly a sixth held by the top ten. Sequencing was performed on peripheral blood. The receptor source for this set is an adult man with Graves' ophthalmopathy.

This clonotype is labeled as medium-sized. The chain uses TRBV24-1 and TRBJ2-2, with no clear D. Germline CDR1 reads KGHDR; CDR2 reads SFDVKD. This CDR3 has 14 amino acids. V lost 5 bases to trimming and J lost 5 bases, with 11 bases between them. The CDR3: CATSGAWDTGELFF. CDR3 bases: TGTGCCACCAGTGGGGCTTGGGATACCGGGGAGCTGTTTTTT.

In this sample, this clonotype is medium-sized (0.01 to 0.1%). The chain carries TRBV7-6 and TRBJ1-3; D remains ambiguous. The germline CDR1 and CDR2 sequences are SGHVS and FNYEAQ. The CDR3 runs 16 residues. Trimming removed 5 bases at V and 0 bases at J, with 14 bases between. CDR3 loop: CASSLRTASSGNTIYF. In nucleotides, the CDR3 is TGTGCCAGCAGCCTGAGGACGGCTAGCTCTGGAAACACCATATATTTT. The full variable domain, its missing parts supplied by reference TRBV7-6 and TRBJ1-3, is GAGVSQSPRYKVTKRGQDVALRCDPISGHVSLYWYRQALGQGPEFLTYFNYEAQQDKSGLPNDRFSAERPEGSISTLTIQRTEQRDSAMYRCASSLRTASSGNTIYFGEGSWLTVV.

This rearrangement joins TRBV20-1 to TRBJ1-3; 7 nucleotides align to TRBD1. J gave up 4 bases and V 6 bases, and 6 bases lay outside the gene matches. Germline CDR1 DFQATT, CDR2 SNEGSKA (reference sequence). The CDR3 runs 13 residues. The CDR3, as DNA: TGCAGTGCGGAACGGGACAGAGGAAACACCATATATTTT. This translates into CSAERDRGNTIYF.

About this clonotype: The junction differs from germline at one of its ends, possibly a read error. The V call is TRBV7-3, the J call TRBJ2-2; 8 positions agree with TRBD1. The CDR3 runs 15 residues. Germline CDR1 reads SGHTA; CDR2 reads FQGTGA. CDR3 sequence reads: CASSPRTGNTGELSF. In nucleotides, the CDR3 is TGTGCCAGCAGCCCACGGACAGGGAACACCGGAGAGCTGTCTTTT.

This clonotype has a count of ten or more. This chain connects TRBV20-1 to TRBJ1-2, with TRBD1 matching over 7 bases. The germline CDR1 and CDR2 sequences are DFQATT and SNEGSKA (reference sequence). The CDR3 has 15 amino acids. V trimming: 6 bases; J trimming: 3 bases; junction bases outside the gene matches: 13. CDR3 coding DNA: TGCAGTGCGCCCCGACCGGGACAGATGGACTATGGCTACACCTTC. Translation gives CSAPRPGQMDYGYTF.

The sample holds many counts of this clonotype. CDR3 bases: TGTGCCAGCAGTTGGGACAGCTACTACACCTTC. Its protein is CASSWDSYYTF. The rearrangement uses TRBV6-6 and TRBJ1-2, with TRBD1 matching 7 bases. J lost 10 bases, V lost 4 bases, and 3 bases had no gene match. This CDR3 is 11 amino acids long. CDR1 and CDR2 from the germline V gene are MNHNY and SVGAGI (reference sequence).

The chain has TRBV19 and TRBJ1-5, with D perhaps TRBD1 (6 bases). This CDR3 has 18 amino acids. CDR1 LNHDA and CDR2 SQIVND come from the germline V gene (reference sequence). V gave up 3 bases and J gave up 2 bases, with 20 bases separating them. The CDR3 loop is CASSMIQGLGSGNQPQHF. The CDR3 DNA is TGTGCCAGTAGTATGATCCAGGGGCTGGGGTCGGGCAATCAGCCCCAGCATTTT.

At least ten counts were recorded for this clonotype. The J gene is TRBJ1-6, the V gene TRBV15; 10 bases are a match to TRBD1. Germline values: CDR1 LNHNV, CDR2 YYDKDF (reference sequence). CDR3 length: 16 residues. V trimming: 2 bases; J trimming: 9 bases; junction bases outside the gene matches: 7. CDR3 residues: CATSRTRDRGASPLHF. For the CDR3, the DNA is TGTGCCACCAGCAGAACCCGGGACAGGGGAGCTTCACCCCTCCACTTT.

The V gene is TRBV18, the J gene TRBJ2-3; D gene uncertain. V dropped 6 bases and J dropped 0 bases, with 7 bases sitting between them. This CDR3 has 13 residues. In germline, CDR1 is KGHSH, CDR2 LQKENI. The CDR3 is CASSGYSTDTQYF. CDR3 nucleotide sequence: TGTGCCAGCTCTGGCTACAGCACAGATACGCAGTATTTT.

The CDR3 DNA reads TGTGCCAGCAGTCTCGAGACCCAGTACTTC. Amino acids: CASSLETQYF. The gene calls are TRBV2 and TRBJ2-5; D is undetermined. CDR1 is SNHLY and CDR2 is FYNNEI in the germline V gene. CDR3 length equals 10 residues. V dropped 5 bases and J dropped 5 bases, with 3 bases sitting between them.

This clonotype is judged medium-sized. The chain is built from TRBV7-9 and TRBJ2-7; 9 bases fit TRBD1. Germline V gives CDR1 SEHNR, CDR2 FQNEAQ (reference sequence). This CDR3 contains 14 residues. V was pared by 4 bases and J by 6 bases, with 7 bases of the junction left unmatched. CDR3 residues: CASSSQGAVSEQYV. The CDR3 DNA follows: TGTGCCAGCAGCTCACAGGGGGCGGTAAGCGAGCAGTACGTC.

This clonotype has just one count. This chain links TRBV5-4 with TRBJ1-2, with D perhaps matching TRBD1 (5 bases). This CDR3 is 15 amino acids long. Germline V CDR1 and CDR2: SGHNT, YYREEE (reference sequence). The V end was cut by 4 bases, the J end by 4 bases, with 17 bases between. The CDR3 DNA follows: TGTGCCAGCAGCCAGGACACGGAGGCCCTCTATGGCTACACCTTC. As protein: CASSQDTEALYGYTF.

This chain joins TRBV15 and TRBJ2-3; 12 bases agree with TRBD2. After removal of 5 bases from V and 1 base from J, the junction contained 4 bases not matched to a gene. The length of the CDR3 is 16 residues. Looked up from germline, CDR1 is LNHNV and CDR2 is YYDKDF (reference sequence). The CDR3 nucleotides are TGTGCCACCAGCGGGAGACTAGCGGGAGGCACAGATACGCAGTATTTT. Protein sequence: CATSGRLAGGTDTQYF.

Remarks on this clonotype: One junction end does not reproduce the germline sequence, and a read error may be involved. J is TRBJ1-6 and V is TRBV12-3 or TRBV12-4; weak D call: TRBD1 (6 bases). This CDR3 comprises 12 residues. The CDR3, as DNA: TGTGCCTCCAGGGGAGGTAATTTACCCCTCCACTTT. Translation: CASRGGNLPLHF.

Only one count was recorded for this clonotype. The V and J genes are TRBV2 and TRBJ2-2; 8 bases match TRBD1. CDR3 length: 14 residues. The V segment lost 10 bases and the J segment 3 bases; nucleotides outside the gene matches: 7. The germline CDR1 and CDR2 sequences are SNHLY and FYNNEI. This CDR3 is CAKSGTGDTGELFF. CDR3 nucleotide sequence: TGTGCCAAATCCGGGACAGGAGACACCGGGGAGCTGTTTTTT.

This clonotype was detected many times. The CDR3 reads CASSPGGNTEAFF. The CDR3 DNA reads TGTGCCAGCAGCCCCGGCGGGAACACTGAAGCTTTCTTT. The V call is TRBV14, the J call TRBJ1-1; no definite D call. CDR1 SGHDN and CDR2 FVKESK come from the germline V gene. The CDR3 covers 13 residues. Trimming pared 4 bases from V and 1 base from J, leaving 7 bases between.

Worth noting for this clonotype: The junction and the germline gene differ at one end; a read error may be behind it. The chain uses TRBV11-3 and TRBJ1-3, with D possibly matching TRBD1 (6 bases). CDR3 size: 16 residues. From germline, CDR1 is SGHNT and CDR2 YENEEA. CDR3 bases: TGTGCCAGCAGCTTCAGGGGCAAGTCTTCTGGAAACACCGTATATTTT. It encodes CASSFRGKSSGNTVYF.

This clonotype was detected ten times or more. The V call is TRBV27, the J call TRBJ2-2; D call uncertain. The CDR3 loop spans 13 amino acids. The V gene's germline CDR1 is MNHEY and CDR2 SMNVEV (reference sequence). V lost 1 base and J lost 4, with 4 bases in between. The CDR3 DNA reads TGTGCCAGCAGTTTATTTGGCACCGGGGAGCTGTTTTTT. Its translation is CASSLFGTGELFF.